These 5 T cell receptor beta chains were all obtained from the same sample, sequenced in a study of Tregs in tolerant kidney transplant recipients. Data came from immunoSEQ multiplex PCR; TCRdb stores just in-frame clones and leaves some out. The sample's table shows 30,000 or so clones. Sample: CD8+ T cells from blood, taken before the transplant. The origin of the receptors is a human donor who received a combined kidney and bone marrow transplant.

Notes on this clone: The observed sequence ends 3 residues before the CDR3 terminus, with the missing tail filled in from the germline J gene. This rearrangement joins TRBV18 to TRBJ2-7; D uncertain. The CDR3 covers 13 residues. The V gene's germline CDR1 is KGHSH and CDR2 LQKENI. Trimming took off 2 bases at V and 0 bases at J, with 5 bases between the two ends. The CDR3 DNA, read in part, is TGTGCCAGCTCACCAAGAGGCTCCTACGAG. Translated, it gives CASSPRGSYE. The full-length CDR3 reads as CASSPRGSYEQYF.

Regarding this clone: The read halts 3 residues ahead of the CDR3 end, with the missing end drawn from the germline J gene. The rearrangement uses TRBV19 and TRBJ2-7, with 7 bases identical to TRBD1. Germline CDR1 LNHDA, CDR2 SQIVND (reference sequence). Losses at the gene ends were 6 bases for V and 2 bases for J; bases not matched to a gene: 10. CDR3 length: 15 amino acids. Incomplete CDR3 DNA: TGTGCCAGTAGAATCGGGACAGAGTCAACCTACGAG. Protein product: CASRIGTESTYE. The full CDR3 reads CASRIGTESTYEQYF.

A remark on this clone: The read falls 3 residues short of the CDR3 end, and the missing part is taken from the germline J gene. This chain connects TRBV7-2 to TRBJ1-2; perhaps TRBD1 as D (6 bases). Trimming removed 5 bases at V and 4 bases at J, with 14 bases between. The CDR3 runs to 14 residues. Germline CDR1 and CDR2: SGHTA and FQGNSA. CDR3 DNA (partial): TGTGCCAGCAGCCCCGTTGGACAGAGCTATGGC. Translation: CASSPVGQSYG. The entire CDR3 sequence reads CASSPVGQSYGYTF.

On this clone itself: The read stops 3 residues short of the end of the CDR3; the missing end is completed from the germline J gene. The rearrangement joins TRBV11-1 to TRBJ2-3; D might be TRBD2 (6 bases). V was clipped by 8 bases and J by 3 bases, with 15 bases between them. This CDR3 contains 14 residues. CDR1 is SGHAT, CDR2 FQDESV, per germline (reference sequence). The CDR3 DNA, read in part, is TGTGCCAGCGCCAGGCGGCGGGGAACAGATACG. Translated: CASARRRGTDT. The CDR3 in full is CASARRRGTDTQYF. The full variable domain, in which reference TRBV11-1 and TRBJ2-3 provide the parts outside the CDR3, is EAEVAQSPRYKITEKSQAVAFWCDPISGHATLYWYRQILGQGPELLVQFQDESVVDDSQLPKDRFSAERLKGVDSTLKIQPAELGDSAMYLCASARRRGTDTQYFGPGTRLTVL.

Notes on this clone: The observed sequence ends 3 residues before the CDR3 terminus, with the missing tail filled in from the germline J gene. The rearrangement links TRBV5-4 to TRBJ2-2, with D possibly being TRBD2 (6 bases). CDR1 is SGHNT and CDR2 is YYREEE in the germline V gene (reference sequence). V dropped 4 bases and J dropped 6 bases, with 13 bases sitting between them. The CDR3 contains 14 residues. CDR3 sequence: CASSPSGVSGELFF. The CDR3 bases that were read are TGTGCCAGCAGCCCGTCGGGGGTTTCCGGGGAG. Full variable domain (missing parts from reference TRBV5-4 and TRBJ2-2): ETGVTQSPTHLIKTRGQQVTLRCSSQSGHNTVSWYQQALGQGPQFIFQYYREEENGRGNFPPRFSGLQFPNYSSELNVNALELDDSALYLCASSPSGVSGELFFGEGSRLTVL.